The text below deals with one T cell receptor (beta chain). Antigen specificity is unknown. Repertoires were sampled repeatedly during chemoradiotherapy. Profiled with immunoSEQ multiplex PCR; TCRdb holds only in-frame clones, not every one. The table shows around 53,000 clones, with roughly 90% occurring only once. The sample comes from a study of chemoradiotherapy in HPV16-positive cancers. As for the study in general: Functional T-cell assays on two HPV16-positive patients' cells defined candidate HPV-specific clones and common TCR motifs. Study-level findings and limits: Better recurrence-free survival went with HPV-responsive T-cell expansion in HPV16-positive patients.

V was pared by 10 bases and J by 7 bases, with 5 bases of the junction left unmatched. There are 13 residues in the CDR3. Germline V gene data show CDR1 as MNHEY and CDR2 as SMNVEV (reference sequence). V is TRBV27 and J is TRBJ2-1, with TRBD2 matching over 12 bases. The specimen comprised blood, sampled from a patient who underwent chemoradiotherapy. The receptor was isolated from a human donor with HPV-associated anogenital cancer. As DNA, the CDR3 is TGTGCCACCCGACTAGCGGGAGAAAATGAGCAGTTCTTC. Translation: CATRLAGENEQFF.